Listed below are T cell receptor beta chains from one sample, sequenced in a study of CD8 T cells in ankylosing spondylitis. MiXCR, run by TCRdb on the 5' RACE reads, gives a single entry per CDR3 protein. The sample lists 450,000 to 550,000 distinct CDR3 sequences; 5.3% were seen once. Sequencing was done on a sample of blood, either unsorted or a sorted T cell fraction (not recorded which). The receptor source for this set is a male donor with ankylosing spondylitis. The CDR3 runs from the conserved cysteine through the conserved F or W. The D gene is left open where the match is weak. Rows give clone size only sometimes, using once, few, many, or a class for an expanded clone.

CASSEYRGRYEKLFF	TGTGCCAGCTCAGAATACAGGGGGCGATATGAAAAACTGTTTTTT	many	15	TRBJ1-4	TRBV18	TRBD1
CASSYQGVHEQYF	TGTGCCAGCAGTTACCAGGGGGTCCACGAGCAGTACTTC	many	13	TRBJ2-7	TRBV6-5	TRBD1
CASSQDSAGVNTYEQYF	TGCGCCAGCAGCCAAGATTCGGCGGGAGTGAACACCTACGAGCAGTACTTC	many	17	TRBJ2-7	TRBV4-3	TRBD2
CASSLDTEAEAFF	TGTGCCAGCAGCTTAGATACGGAGGCTGAAGCTTTCTTT	many	13	TRBJ1-1	TRBV11-1	.
CASSHDRDRERHF	TGTGCCAGCAGCCACGACCGGGACAGGGAGAGGCACTTC	.	13	TRBJ2-7	TRBV7-2	TRBD1
CASSGGQGAYEQYF	TGCGCCAGCAGCGGAGGACAGGGAGCCTACGAGCAGTACTTC	many	14	TRBJ2-7	TRBV5-1	TRBD1
CASSDEAGSYNEQFF	TGTGCCAGCAGTGACGAGGCCGGCTCCTACAATGAGCAGTTCTTC	many	15	TRBJ2-1	TRBV6-4	.
CASSSTGLAGYNEQFF	TGTGCCAGCAGCTCAACCGGGCTAGCGGGATACAATGAGCAGTTCTTC	many	16	TRBJ2-1	TRBV7-6	TRBD2
CASSLEDHEQYF	TGCGCCAGCAGCTTGGAGGACCACGAGCAGTACTTC	few	12	TRBJ2-7	TRBV5-1	.
CASTGVNEQFF	TGTGCCAGCACGGGAGTGAATGAGCAGTTCTTC	many	11	TRBJ2-1	TRBV27	.
CASSQDKSGSWITGELFF	TGCGCCAGCAGCCAAGATAAGAGCGGGAGTTGGATCACCGGGGAGCTGTTTTTT	.	18	TRBJ2-2	TRBV4-1	TRBD2
CASSQVSWSGANVLTF	TGTGCCAGCAGCCAGGTGTCGTGGTCTGGGGCCAACGTCCTGACTTTC	few	16	TRBJ2-6	TRBV7-3	.
CASGNIYEQYF	TGTGCCAGCGGAAATATCTACGAGCAGTACTTC	many	11	TRBJ2-7	TRBV6-2/TRBV6-3	.
CASSRGETGELFF	TGTGCCAGCAGCCGAGGAGAAACCGGGGAGCTGTTTTTT	many	13	TRBJ2-2	TRBV7-3	.
CASSNLGPILFWEQYF	TGTGCCAGCAGTAACCTGGGGCCTATCTTGTTTTGGGAGCAGTACTTC	few	16	TRBJ2-7	TRBV6-5	.
CASTHLRTSGIYNEQFF	TGTGCCAGCACCCACTTGAGGACTAGCGGGATCTACAATGAGCAGTTCTTC	many	17	TRBJ2-1	TRBV7-8	TRBD2
CSARPRQGSRETQYF	TGCAGTGCTAGACCCCGACAGGGATCGCGGGAGACCCAGTACTTC	.	15	TRBJ2-5	TRBV20-1	TRBD1
CATSGPNTEAFF	TGTGCCACCTCGGGCCCTAACACTGAAGCTTTCTTT	many	12	TRBJ1-1	TRBV24-1	.
CSARGGYSNQPQHF	TGCAGTGCTAGAGGGGGTTATAGCAATCAGCCCCAGCATTTT	many	14	TRBJ1-5	TRBV20-1	.
CASSQDRQPTDTQYF	TGTGCCAGCAGCCAAGATCGGCAGCCCACAGATACGCAGTATTTT	few	15	TRBJ2-3	TRBV4-2	.
CAIRDSLELAKNIQYF	TGTGCCATCAGGGACAGCCTTGAGCTAGCCAAAAACATTCAGTACTTC	many	16	TRBJ2-4	TRBV10-3	.
CSASPRMGYEQYF	TGCAGTGCTAGCCCTCGGATGGGCTACGAGCAGTACTTC	few	13	TRBJ2-7	TRBV20-1	.
CASRRQGPPTGELFF	TGCGCCAGCAGGAGACAGGGGCCTCCAACCGGGGAGCTGTTTTTT	many	15	TRBJ2-2	TRBV10-2	TRBD1
CASKWTGVGYTF	TGTGCCAGCAAATGGACAGGGGTCGGCTACACCTTC	few	12	TRBJ1-2	TRBV6-6	TRBD1
CASLPGLATNTGELFF	TGTGCCAGCCTTCCGGGACTAGCGACGAACACCGGGGAGCTGTTTTTT	.	16	TRBJ2-2	TRBV21-1	.
CASSPLPAGELFF	TGTGCCAGCTCACCACTCCCCGCCGGGGAGCTGTTTTTT	.	13	TRBJ2-2	TRBV18	.
CSARDHYGQPQHF	TGCAGTGCTAGAGATCATTACGGGCAGCCCCAGCATTTT	many	13	TRBJ1-5	TRBV20-1	.
CATRALANEQFF	TGTGCCACCAGGGCCCTAGCCAATGAGCAGTTCTTC	many	12	TRBJ2-1	TRBV15	.
CASSLQGSVTEAFF	TGTGCCAGCAGTTTGCAGGGAAGCGTCACTGAAGCTTTCTTT	many	14	TRBJ1-1	TRBV27	.